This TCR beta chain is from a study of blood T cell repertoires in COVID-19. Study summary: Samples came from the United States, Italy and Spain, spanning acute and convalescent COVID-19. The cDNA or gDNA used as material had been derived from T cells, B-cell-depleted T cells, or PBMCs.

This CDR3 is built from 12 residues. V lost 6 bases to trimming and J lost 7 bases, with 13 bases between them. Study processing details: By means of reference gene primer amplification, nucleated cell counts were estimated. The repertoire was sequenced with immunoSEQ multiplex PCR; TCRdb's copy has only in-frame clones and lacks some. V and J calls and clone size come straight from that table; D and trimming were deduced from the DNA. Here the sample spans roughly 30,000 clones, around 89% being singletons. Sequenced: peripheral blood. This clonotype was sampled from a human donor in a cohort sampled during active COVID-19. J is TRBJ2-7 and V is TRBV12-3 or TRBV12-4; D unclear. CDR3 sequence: CASSLGSWEQYF. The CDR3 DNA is TGTGCCAGCAGCCTCGGGTCCTGGGAGCAGTACTTC.